This is a list of T cell receptor beta chains from one sample in a study of vaccination effects on CD4 cells after COVID-19. No antigen has been assigned to these receptors. TCRdb's copy holds only in-frame clones and misses some; the assay was immunoSEQ multiplex PCR. The sample contains 70,000 to 75,000 clones, approximately 71% of which appear only once. The sequences come from CD4+ T cells from PBMCs cultured without peptide, collected before COVID-19 vaccination. Receptor source: a human donor who received a COVID-19 vaccine. Both conserved end residues are part of each CDR3. D genes are given only for firm matches. Clone size is given for some rows only: seen once, a few or many times, or a class if the clone is expanded.

cdr3_length	v_call	clone_size	j_call	d_call	cdr3_aa	cdr3_nt
11	TRBV2	few	TRBJ1-1	-	CASTLNTEAFF	TGTGCCAGCACCCTTAATACTGAAGCTTTCTTT
18	TRBV27	-	TRBJ2-4	TRBD2	CASSPEPTSGLAKNIQYF	TGTGCCAGCAGTCCTGAACCCACTAGCGGACTAGCCAAAAACATTCAGTACTTC
16	TRBV9	-	TRBJ1-6	-	CASSVNFQGGNSPLHF	TGTGCCAGCAGCGTAAACTTCCAGGGTGGAAATTCACCCCTCCACTTT
17	TRBV24-1	-	TRBJ2-4	-	CATSDLRRALAKNIQYF	TGTGCCACCAGTGATTTGCGGAGGGCACTAGCCAAAAACATTCAGTACTTC
14	TRBV5-1	-	TRBJ2-3	-	CASSSSRSTDTQYF	TGCGCCAGCAGCTCCTCCAGGAGCACAGATACGCAGTATTTT
14	TRBV5-1	-	TRBJ1-1	TRBD1	CASSLGTGNTEAFF	TGCGCCAGCAGCTTGGGGACAGGGAACACTGAAGCTTTCTTT
15	TRBV19	once	TRBJ1-5	-	CASSIDWQGAQPQHF	TGTGCCAGTAGTATTGACTGGCAGGGTGCTCAGCCCCAGCATTTT
16	TRBV5-1	-	TRBJ2-2	-	CASSPGEAGNTGELFF	TGCGCCAGCAGCCCGGGGGAGGCAGGGAACACCGGGGAGCTGTTTTTT
15	TRBV5-4	-	TRBJ1-6	-	CASRLEGVRESPLHF	TGTGCCAGCAGGTTGGAGGGGGTTCGGGAGTCACCCCTCCACTTT
13	TRBV5-5	-	TRBJ1-1	TRBD1	CASSSTGETEAFF	TGTGCCAGCAGCTCGACAGGGGAGACTGAAGCTTTCTTT
12	TRBV5-1	few	TRBJ1-2	TRBD1	CASSYDRVGYTF	TGCGCCAGCAGCTACGACAGGGTTGGGTACACCTTC
12	TRBV7-9	-	TRBJ1-4	-	CASSPGTEKLFF	TGTGCCAGCAGCCCCGGAACAGAAAAACTGTTTTTT
13	TRBV7-2	-	TRBJ2-3	-	CASSLSVQDTQYF	TGTGCCAGCAGCTTATCCGTACAGGATACGCAGTATTTT
15	TRBV7-2	-	TRBJ1-2	-	CASSLARKTGHGYTF	TGTGCCAGCAGCTTAGCGCGGAAGACAGGCCATGGCTACACCTTC
15	TRBV6-5	-	TRBJ1-2	TRBD1	CASSYQGQGEFGYTF	TGTGCCAGCAGTTACCAAGGACAGGGGGAATTTGGCTACACCTTC
15	TRBV7-2	-	TRBJ1-2	-	CASSLFAPELGGYTF	TGTGCCAGCAGCTTATTTGCCCCTGAGCTCGGTGGCTACACCTTC
15	TRBV5-5	once	TRBJ2-1	-	CASSLDKSSYNEQFF	TGTGCCAGCAGCTTGGACAAGAGCTCCTACAATGAGCAGTTCTTC
15	TRBV7-2	-	TRBJ1-5	-	CASSLVGQGEQPQHF	TGTGCCAGCAGCTTAGTGGGGCAGGGTGAACAGCCCCAGCATTTT
15	TRBV5-1	-	TRBJ2-4	TRBD2	CASSLASGNLNIQYF	TGCGCCAGCAGCTTGGCTAGCGGAAACCTAAACATTCAGTACTTC
17	TRBV24-1	-	TRBJ2-2	TRBD1	CATERDRAAVDTGELFF	TGTGCCACTGAGCGGGACAGGGCGGCAGTGGACACCGGGGAGCTGTTTTTT
13	TRBV14	-	TRBJ1-1	-	CASSRNMNTEAFF	TGTGCCAGCAGCCGGAACATGAACACTGAAGCTTTCTTT
17	TRBV4-1	-	TRBJ1-5	-	CASSQILLIKLNQPQHF	TGCGCCAGCAGCCAGATATTGCTAATTAAACTGAATCAGCCCCAGCATTTT
16	TRBV19	-	TRBJ1-5	-	CASSGGLVGGNQPQHF	TGTGCCAGTAGCGGAGGTTTGGTAGGAGGGAATCAGCCCCAGCATTTT
13	TRBV12-3/TRBV12-4	few	TRBJ2-1	-	CASSSELYVEQFF	TGTGCCAGCAGTTCCGAACTATATGTGGAGCAGTTCTTC
12	TRBV12-3/TRBV12-4	-	TRBJ1-1	-	CASSLLSTEAFF	TGTGCCAGCAGTTTACTCAGCACTGAAGCTTTCTTT
16	TRBV5-1	-	TRBJ2-2	TRBD1	CASSFLTGGNTGELFF	TGCGCCAGCAGCTTCTTGACAGGGGGCAACACCGGGGAGCTGTTTTTT
12	TRBV4-1	-	TRBJ1-6	-	CASKAVNSPLHF	TGCGCCAGCAAGGCAGTTAATTCACCCCTCCACTTT
13	TRBV19	-	TRBJ2-3	-	CASSTTGTDTQYF	TGTGCCAGTAGTACGACGGGCACAGATACGCAGTATTTT
12	TRBV6-5	-	TRBJ1-1	-	CASRDWNTEAFF	TGTGCCAGCAGAGACTGGAACACTGAAGCTTTCTTT
14	TRBV6-5	few	TRBJ2-2	-	CASSRRVNTGELFF	TGTGCCAGCAGTCGCAGGGTGAACACCGGGGAGCTGTTTTTT
15	TRBV7-2	-	TRBJ2-2	TRBD2	CASSLGGKGTGELFF	TGTGCCAGCAGCCTGGGGGGGAAGGGCACCGGGGAGCTGTTTTTT
14	TRBV24-1	-	TRBJ1-2	-	CATSDTGPNYGYTF	TGTGCCACCAGTGATACGGGGCCCAACTATGGCTACACCTTC
16	TRBV7-9	-	TRBJ1-4	-	CASSSGGPGAGEKLFF	TGTGCCAGCAGCTCCGGGGGCCCAGGGGCTGGTGAAAAACTGTTTTTT
14	TRBV2	-	TRBJ1-5	-	CASSVDTVDQPQHF	TGTGCCAGCAGCGTTGATACCGTGGATCAGCCCCAGCATTTT
15	TRBV6-6	-	TRBJ1-5	-	CASSPGGGRNQPQHF	TGTGCCAGCAGTCCAGGCGGGGGTCGCAATCAGCCCCAGCATTTT
16	TRBV19	-	TRBJ2-4	-	CASSPGVGLAKNIQYF	TGTGCCAGTAGTCCCGGCGTCGGCCTAGCCAAAAACATTCAGTACTTC
13	TRBV5-1	-	TRBJ2-1	-	CASSLGLVGEQFF	TGCGCCAGCAGCTTGGGACTAGTTGGTGAGCAGTTCTTC
15	TRBV5-1	-	TRBJ1-1	-	CASSLFGGSNTEAFF	TGCGCCAGCAGCTTGTTTGGCGGCAGCAACACTGAAGCTTTCTTT
14	TRBV6-5	-	TRBJ1-3	-	CASSRSWTGNTIYF	TGTGCCAGCAGCCGAAGTTGGACCGGAAACACCATATATTTT
14	TRBV6-1	-	TRBJ1-1	-	CASSERAGRTEAFF	TGTGCCAGCAGTGAAAGGGCCGGACGGACTGAAGCTTTCTTT
17	TRBV5-1	-	TRBJ1-3	-	CASSLGGLHNSGNTIYF	TGCGCCAGCAGCTTGGGGGGGCTCCATAACTCTGGAAACACCATATATTTT
15	TRBV7-8	-	TRBJ2-3	TRBD1	CASAPLPLPQGKQYF	TGTGCCTCCGCTCCCCTACCACTCCCACAGGGGAAGCAGTATTTT